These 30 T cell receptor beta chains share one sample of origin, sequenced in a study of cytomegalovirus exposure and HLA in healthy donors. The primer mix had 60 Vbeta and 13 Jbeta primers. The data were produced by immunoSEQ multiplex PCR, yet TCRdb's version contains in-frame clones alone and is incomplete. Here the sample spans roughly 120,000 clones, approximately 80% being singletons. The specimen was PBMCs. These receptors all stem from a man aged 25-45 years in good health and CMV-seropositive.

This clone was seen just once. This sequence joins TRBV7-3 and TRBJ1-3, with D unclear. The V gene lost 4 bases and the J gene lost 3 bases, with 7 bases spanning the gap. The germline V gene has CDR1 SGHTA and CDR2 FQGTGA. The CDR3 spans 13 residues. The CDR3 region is CASSSQSGNTIYF. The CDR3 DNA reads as TGTGCCAGCAGCTCACAAAGTGGAAACACCATATATTTT.

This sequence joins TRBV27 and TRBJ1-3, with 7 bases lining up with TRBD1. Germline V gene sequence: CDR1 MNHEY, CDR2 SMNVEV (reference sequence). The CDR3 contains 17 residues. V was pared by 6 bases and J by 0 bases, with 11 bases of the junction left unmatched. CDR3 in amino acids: CASRRGGPESSGNTIYF. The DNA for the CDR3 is TGTGCCAGCAGACGAGGGGGCCCAGAATCCTCTGGAAACACCATATATTTT.

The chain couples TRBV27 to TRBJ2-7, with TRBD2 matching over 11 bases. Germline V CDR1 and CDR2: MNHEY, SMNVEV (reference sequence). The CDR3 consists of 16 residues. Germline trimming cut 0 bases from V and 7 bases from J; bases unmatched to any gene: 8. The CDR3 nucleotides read TGTGCCAGCAGTTTATCCCCGACTAGCGGGATATTTGAGCAGTACTTC. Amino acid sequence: CASSLSPTSGIFEQYF.

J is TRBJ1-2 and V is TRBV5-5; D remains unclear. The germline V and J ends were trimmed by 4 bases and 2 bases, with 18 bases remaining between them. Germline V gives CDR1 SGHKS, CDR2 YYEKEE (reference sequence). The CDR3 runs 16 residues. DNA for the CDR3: TGTGCCAGCAGCCAGCCGGGGAGCCGGGTCAACTATGGCTACACCTTC. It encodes CASSQPGSRVNYGYTF.

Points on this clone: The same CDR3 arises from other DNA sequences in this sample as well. The CDR3 is CASSLEPGWPQHF. CDR3 nucleotide sequence: TGCGCCAGCAGCTTGGAGCCAGGTTGGCCCCAGCATTTT. The chain carries TRBV5-1 and TRBJ1-5; D not certain. This CDR3 is built from 13 residues. Per germline, CDR1 SGHRS and CDR2 YFSETQ. V shed 0 bases and J shed 9 bases, with 10 bases lying between them.

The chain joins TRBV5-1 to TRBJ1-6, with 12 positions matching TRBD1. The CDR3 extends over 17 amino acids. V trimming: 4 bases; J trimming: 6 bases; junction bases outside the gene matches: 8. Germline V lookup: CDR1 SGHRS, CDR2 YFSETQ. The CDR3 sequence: CASSVPGQGAGNSPLHF. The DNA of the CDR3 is TGCGCCAGCAGCGTACCGGGACAGGGGGCCGGTAATTCACCCCTCCACTTT.

DNA for the CDR3: TGTGCCAGCAGTCCGCACTCCCCGAGCTCTGGAAACACCATATATTTT. It yields the protein CASSPHSPSSGNTIYF. This rearrangement joins TRBV6-6 to TRBJ1-3; no clear D. The V gene lost 5 bases and the J gene lost 0 bases, with 14 bases spanning the gap. Germline V CDR1 and CDR2: MNHNY, SVGAGI (reference sequence). This CDR3 contains 16 residues.

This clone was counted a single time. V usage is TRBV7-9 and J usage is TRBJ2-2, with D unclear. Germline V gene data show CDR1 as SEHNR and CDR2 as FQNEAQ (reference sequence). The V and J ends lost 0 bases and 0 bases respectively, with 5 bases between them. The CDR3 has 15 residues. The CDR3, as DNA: TGTGCCAGCAGCTTAGCCCCCGCGAACACCGGGGAGCTGTTTTTT. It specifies CASSLAPANTGELFF.

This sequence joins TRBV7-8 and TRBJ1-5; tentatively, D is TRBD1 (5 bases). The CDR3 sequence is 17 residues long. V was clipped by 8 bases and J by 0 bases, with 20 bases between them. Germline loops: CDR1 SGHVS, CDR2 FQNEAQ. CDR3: CASLPSRGRDSNQPQHF. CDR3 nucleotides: TGTGCCAGCCTCCCGAGTAGGGGCCGAGATAGCAATCAGCCCCAGCATTTT. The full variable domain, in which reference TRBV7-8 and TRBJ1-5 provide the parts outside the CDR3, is GAGVSQSPRYKVAKRGQDVALRCDPISGHVSLFWYQQALGQGPEFLTYFQNEAQLDKSGLPSDRFFAERPEGSVSTLKIQRTQQEDSAVYLCASLPSRGRDSNQPQHFGDGTRLSIL.

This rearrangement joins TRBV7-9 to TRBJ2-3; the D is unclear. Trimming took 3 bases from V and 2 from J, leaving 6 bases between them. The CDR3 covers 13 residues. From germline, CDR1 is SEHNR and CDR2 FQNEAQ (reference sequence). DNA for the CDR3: TGTGCCAGCAGCTTTCCAGACACAGATACGCAGTATTTT. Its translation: CASSFPDTDTQYF.

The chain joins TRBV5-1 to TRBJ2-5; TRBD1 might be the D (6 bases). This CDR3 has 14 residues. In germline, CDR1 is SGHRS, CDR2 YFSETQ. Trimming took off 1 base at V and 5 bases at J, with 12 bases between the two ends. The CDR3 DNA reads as TGCGCCAGCAGCTTGACAGGGCGGGTGGAGACCCAGTACTTC. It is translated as CASSLTGRVETQYF.

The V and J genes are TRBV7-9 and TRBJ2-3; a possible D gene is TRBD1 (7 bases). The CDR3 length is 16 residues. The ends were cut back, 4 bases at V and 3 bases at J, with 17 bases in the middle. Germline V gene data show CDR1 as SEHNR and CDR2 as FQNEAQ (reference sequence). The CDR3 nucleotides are TGTGCCAGCAGCTACCCCTGGCAGGGGGGAACAGATACGCAGTATTTT. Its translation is CASSYPWQGGTDTQYF.

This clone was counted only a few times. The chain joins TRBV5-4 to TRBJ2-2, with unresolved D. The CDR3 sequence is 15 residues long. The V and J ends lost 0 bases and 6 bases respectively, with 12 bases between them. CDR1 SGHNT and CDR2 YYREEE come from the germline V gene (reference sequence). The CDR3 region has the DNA TGTGCCAGCAGCTTGGTCACCATGCCGGCCGGGGAGCTGTTTTTT. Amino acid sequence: CASSLVTMPAGELFF.

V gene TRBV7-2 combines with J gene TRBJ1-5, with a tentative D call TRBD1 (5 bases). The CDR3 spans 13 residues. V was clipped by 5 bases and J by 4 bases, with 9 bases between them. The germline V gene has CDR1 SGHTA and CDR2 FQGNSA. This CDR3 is CASSPDRNQPQHF. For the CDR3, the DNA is TGTGCCAGCAGCCCAGACAGAAATCAGCCCCAGCATTTT.

DNA for the CDR3: TGTGCCAGTAGCGACAGGGGTGGCCGGGAGCTGTTTTTT. This sequence encodes CASSDRGGRELFF. The chain employs TRBV19 and TRBJ2-2; 8 bases are a match to TRBD1. There are 13 residues in the CDR3. V lost 6 bases to trimming and J lost 9 bases; unmatched junction nucleotides: 6. Germline V gene sequence: CDR1 LNHDA, CDR2 SQIVND (reference sequence).

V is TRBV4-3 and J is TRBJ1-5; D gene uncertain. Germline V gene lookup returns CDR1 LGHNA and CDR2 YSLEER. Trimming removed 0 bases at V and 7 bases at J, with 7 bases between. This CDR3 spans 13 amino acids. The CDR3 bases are TGCGCCAGCAGCCAAGATCTCGCGCAGCCCCAGCATTTT. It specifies CASSQDLAQPQHF.

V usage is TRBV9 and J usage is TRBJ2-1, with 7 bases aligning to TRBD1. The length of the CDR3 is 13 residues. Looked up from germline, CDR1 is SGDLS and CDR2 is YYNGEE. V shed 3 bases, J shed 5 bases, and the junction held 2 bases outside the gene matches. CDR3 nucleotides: TGTGCCAGCAGCGGAGGACAGGACAATGAGCAGTTCTTC. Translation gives CASSGGQDNEQFF. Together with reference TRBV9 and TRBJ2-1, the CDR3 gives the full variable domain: DSGVTQTPKHLITATGQRVTLRCSPRSGDLSVYWYQQSLDQGLQFLIQYYNGEERAKGNILERFSAQQFPDLHSELNLSSLELGDSALYFCASSGGQDNEQFFGPGTRLTVL.

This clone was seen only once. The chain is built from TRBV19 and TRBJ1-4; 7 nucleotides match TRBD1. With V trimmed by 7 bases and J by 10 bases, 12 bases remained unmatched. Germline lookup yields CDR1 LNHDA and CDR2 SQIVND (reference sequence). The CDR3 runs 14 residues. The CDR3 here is CASTYRDRASKLFF. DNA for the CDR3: TGTGCCAGTACCTATAGGGACAGAGCGTCAAAACTGTTTTTT.

CDR3 nucleotides: TGTGCCAGCAGCTTAGTCCTCGGGCGGGATGAAAAACTGTTTTTT. Its protein is CASSLVLGRDEKLFF. The chain has TRBV11-2 and TRBJ1-4; D is ambiguous. Germline CDR1 and CDR2: SGHAT and FQNNGV. V was pared by 1 base and J by 6 bases, with 12 bases between. The CDR3 has 15 amino acids.

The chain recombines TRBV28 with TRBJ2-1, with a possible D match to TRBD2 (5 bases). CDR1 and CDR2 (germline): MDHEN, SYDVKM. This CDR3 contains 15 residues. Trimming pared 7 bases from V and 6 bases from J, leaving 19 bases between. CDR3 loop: CASTLPAGVSNEQFF. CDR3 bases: TGTGCCAGCACCCTACCTGCGGGCGTAAGCAATGAGCAGTTCTTC.

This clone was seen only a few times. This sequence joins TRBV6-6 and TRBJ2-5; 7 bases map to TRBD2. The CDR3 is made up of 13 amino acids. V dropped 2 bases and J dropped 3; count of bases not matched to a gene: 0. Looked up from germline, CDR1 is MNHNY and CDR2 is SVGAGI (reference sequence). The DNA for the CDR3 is TGTGCCAGCAGTTACGGGGGGGAAGAGACCCAGTACTTC. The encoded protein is CASSYGGEETQYF.

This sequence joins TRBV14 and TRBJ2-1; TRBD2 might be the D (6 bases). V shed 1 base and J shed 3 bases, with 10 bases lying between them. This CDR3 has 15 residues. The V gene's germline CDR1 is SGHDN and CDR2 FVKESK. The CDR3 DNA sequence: TGTGCCAGCAGCCAAGGCGGGACCTACTACAATGAGCAGTTCTTC. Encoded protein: CASSQGGTYYNEQFF.

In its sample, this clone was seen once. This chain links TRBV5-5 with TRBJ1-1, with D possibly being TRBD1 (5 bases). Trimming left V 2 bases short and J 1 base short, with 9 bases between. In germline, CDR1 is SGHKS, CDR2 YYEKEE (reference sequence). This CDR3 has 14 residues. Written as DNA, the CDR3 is TGTGCCAGCAGCTTTTTGGGGCCGAACACTGAAGCTTTCTTT. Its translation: CASSFLGPNTEAFF.

The CDR3 loop is CASSPGQAQGEQYF. Here the CDR3 DNA reads TGTGCCAGCAGCCCCGGACAGGCCCAGGGCGAGCAGTACTTC. The chain combines TRBV9 with TRBJ2-7; 7 bases map to TRBD1. The germline V gene encodes CDR1 SGDLS and CDR2 YYNGEE. The CDR3 contains 14 residues. V shed 4 bases and J 6 bases; nucleotides not matched to a gene: 10.

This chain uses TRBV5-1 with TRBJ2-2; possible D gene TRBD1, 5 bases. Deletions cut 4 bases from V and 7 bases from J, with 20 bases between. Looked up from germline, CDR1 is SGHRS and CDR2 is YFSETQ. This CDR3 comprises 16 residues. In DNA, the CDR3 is TGCGCCAGCAGCCTCCCGAGGACAACCCTCGGCGGGGAGCTGTTTTTT. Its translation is CASSLPRTTLGGELFF.

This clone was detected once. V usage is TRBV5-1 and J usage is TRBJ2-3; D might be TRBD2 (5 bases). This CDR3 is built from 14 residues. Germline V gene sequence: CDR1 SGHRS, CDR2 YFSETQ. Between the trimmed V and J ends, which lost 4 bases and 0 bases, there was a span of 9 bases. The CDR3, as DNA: TGCGCCAGCAGCCTTCGGACTAGCACAGATACGCAGTATTTT. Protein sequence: CASSLRTSTDTQYF.

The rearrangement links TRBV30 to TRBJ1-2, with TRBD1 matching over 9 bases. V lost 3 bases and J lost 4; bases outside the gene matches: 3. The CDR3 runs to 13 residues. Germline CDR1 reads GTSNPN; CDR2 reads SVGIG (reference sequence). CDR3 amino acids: CAWRGGQGYGYTF. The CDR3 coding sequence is TGTGCCTGGAGAGGGGGACAGGGCTATGGCTACACCTTC.

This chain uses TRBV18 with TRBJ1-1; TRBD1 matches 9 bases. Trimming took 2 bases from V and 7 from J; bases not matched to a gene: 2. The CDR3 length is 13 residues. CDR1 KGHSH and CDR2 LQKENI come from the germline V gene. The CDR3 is CASSPWTGVEAFF. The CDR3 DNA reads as TGTGCCAGCTCACCATGGACAGGGGTTGAAGCTTTCTTT.

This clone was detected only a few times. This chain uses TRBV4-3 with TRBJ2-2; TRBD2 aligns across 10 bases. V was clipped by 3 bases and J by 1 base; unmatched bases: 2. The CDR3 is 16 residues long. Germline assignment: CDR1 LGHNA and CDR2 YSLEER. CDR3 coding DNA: TGCGCCAGCAGCCAGAGGACTAGCGGGAACACCGGGGAGCTGTTTTTT. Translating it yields CASSQRTSGNTGELFF.

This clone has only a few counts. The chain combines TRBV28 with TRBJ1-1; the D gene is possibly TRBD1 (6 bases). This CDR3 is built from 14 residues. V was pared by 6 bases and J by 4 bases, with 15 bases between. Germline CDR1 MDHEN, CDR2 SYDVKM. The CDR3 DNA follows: TGTGCCAGCAGGGAGGCAGGGGTTGCCACTGAAGCTTTCTTT. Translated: CASREAGVATEAFF.